The following is a TCR beta chain sequence with its context. Its antigen remains unidentified. The sample is drawn from a study of blood T cells in healthy people across ages. Findings of the study overall: The CMV status of each donor remained undetermined, and this could have confounded shifts in expanded clonotypes.

The ends were cut back, 10 bases at V and 0 bases at J, with 13 bases in the middle. Germline loops: CDR1 SEHNR, CDR2 FQNEAQ (reference sequence). This CDR3 is built from 14 residues. Alongside a J-beta primer mix, a sample-barcoded 5' primer served in a second PCR lasting 7 to 11 cycles. TCRdb re-called the 5' RACE reads with MiXCR, one entry per CDR3 protein. The sample has about 1 million distinct CDR3 sequences; 35% to 55% are singletons. Donors were systemically healthy Caucasian individuals from Russia aged about 6 to 100 years. The V gene is TRBV7-9, the J gene TRBJ1-3; D perhaps matches TRBD1 (6 bases). The receptor was isolated from a woman in her sixties or seventies in good health. The specimen was blood. CDR3 sequence: CAIPQGISGNTIYF. The CDR3 DNA follows: TGTGCCATCCCACAGGGAATCTCTGGAAACACCATATATTTT.